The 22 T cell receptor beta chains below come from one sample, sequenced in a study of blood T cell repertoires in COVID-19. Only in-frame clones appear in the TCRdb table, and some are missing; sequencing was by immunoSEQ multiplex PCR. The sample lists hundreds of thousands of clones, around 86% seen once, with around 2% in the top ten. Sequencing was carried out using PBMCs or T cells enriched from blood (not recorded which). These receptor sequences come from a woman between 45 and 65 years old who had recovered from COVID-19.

The CDR3 bases are TGCGCCAGCAGCGGAGGGCAGGGTGAAAGCTACACCTTC. It codes for CASSGGQGESYTF. The chain has TRBV4-1 and TRBJ1-2; tentative D call: TRBD1 (5 bases). There are 13 residues in the CDR3. V lost 5 bases and J 9 bases, leaving 16 bases between the germline ends. CDR1 MGHRA and CDR2 YSYEKL come from the germline V gene.

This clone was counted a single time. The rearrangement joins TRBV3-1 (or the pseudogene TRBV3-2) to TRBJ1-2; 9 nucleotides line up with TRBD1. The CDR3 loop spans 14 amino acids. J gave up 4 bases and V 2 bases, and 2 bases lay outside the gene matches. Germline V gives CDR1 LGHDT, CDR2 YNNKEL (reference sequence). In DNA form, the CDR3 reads TGTGCCAGCAGCCAATTGACAGGGGGCTATGGCTACACCTTC. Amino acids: CASSQLTGGYGYTF.

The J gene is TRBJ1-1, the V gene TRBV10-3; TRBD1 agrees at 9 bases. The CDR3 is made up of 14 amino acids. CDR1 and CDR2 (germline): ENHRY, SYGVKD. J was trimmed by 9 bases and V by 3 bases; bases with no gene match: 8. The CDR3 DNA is TGTGCCATCAGTGATGGGGGACAGGGAATTCAAGCTTTCTTT. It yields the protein CAISDGGQGIQAFF.

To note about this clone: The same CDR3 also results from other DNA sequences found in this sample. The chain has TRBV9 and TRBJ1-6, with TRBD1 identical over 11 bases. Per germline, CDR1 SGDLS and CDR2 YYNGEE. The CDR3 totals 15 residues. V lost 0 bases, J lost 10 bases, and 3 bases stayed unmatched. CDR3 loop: CASSVGTGGESPLHF. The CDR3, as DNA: TGTGCCAGCAGCGTAGGGACAGGGGGCGAGTCACCCCTCCACTTT.

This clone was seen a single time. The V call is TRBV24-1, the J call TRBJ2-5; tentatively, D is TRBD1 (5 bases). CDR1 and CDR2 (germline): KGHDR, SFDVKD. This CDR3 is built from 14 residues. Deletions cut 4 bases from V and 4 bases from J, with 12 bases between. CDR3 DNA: TGTGCCACCAGTGACACCAGGGTAGGAGAGACCCAGTACTTC. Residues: CATSDTRVGETQYF.

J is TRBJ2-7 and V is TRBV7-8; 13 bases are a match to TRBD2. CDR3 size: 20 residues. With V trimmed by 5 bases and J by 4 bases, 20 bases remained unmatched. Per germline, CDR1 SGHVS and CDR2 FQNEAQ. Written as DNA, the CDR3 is TGTGCCAGCAGCCTCGGACTAGCGGGAGTTTCCCTCCTTCTGGGTTACGAGCAGTACTTC. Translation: CASSLGLAGVSLLLGYEQYF.

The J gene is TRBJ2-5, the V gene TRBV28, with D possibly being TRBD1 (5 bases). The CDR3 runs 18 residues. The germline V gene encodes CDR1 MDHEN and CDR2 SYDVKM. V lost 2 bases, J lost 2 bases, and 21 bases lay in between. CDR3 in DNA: TGTGCCAGCAGTTTAAGGACCGGGCTTTTTAGGGGACAAGAGACCCAGTACTTC. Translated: CASSLRTGLFRGQETQYF.

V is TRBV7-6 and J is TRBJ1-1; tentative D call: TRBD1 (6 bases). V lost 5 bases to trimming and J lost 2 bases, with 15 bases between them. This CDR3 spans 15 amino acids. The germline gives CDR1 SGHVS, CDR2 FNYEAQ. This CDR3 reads CASSPRAGANTEAFF. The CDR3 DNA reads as TGTGCCAGCAGCCCCCGGGCGGGGGCAAACACTGAAGCTTTCTTT.

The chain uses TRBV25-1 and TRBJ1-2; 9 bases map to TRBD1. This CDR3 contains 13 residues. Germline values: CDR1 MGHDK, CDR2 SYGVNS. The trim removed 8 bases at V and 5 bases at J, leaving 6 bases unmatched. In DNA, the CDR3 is TGTGCCAGCGGCCTAGGGACAGGGTATGGCTACACCTTC. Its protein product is CASGLGTGYGYTF.

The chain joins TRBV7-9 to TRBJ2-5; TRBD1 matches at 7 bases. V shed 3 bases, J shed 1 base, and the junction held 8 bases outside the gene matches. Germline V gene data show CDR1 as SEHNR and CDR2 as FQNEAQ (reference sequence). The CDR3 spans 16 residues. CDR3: CASSFKQGFRQETQYF. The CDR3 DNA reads TGTGCCAGCAGCTTTAAACAGGGGTTTCGCCAAGAGACCCAGTACTTC.

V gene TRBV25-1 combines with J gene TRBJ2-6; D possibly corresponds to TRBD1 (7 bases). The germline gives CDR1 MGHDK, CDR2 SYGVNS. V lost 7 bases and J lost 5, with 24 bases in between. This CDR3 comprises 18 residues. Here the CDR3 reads CASTRRGDTLFWANVLTF. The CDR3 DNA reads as TGTGCCAGCACCCGCAGGGGGGACACCCTATTTTGGGCCAACGTCCTGACTTTC.

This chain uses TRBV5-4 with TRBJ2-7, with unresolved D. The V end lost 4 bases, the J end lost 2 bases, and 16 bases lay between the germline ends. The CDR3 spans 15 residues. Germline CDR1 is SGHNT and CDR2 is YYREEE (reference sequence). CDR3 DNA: TGTGCCAGCAGCCCCAGAGGAGCGTTGCCCTACGAGCAGTACTTC. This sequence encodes CASSPRGALPYEQYF.

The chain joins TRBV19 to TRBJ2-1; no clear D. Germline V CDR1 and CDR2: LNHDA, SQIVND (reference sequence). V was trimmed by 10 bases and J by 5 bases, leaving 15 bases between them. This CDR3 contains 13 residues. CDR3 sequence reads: CATLRLPNNEQFF. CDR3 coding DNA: TGTGCCACCCTGCGATTGCCAAACAATGAGCAGTTCTTC.

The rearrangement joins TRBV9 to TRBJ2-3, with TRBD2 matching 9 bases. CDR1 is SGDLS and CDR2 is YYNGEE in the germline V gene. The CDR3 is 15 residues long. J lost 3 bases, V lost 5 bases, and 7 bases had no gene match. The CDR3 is CASSMTSGLTDTQYF. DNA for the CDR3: TGTGCCAGCAGTATGACTAGCGGATTAACAGATACGCAGTATTTT.

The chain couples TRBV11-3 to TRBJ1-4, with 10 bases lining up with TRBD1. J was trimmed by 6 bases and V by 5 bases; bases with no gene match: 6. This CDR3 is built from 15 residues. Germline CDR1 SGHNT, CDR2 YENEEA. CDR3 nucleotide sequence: TGTGCCAGCAGCCCGCGACAGGGGGCGCATGAAAAACTGTTTTTT. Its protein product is CASSPRQGAHEKLFF.

The CDR3, as DNA: TGTGCCAGCAGCCAAGATTCGAATCAGCCCCAGCATTTT. Amino acids: CASSQDSNQPQHF. This sequence joins TRBV4-2 and TRBJ1-5; D remains ambiguous. Trimming took off 0 bases at V and 4 bases at J, with 4 bases between the two ends. Germline loops: CDR1 LGHNA, CDR2 YNFKEQ. The length of the CDR3 is 13 residues.

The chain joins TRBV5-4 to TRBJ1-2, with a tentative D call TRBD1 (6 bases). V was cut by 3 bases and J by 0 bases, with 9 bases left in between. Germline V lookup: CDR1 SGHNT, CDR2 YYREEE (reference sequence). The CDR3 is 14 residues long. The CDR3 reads CASSWDTANYGYTF. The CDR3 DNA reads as TGTGCCAGCAGCTGGGACACCGCTAACTATGGCTACACCTTC.

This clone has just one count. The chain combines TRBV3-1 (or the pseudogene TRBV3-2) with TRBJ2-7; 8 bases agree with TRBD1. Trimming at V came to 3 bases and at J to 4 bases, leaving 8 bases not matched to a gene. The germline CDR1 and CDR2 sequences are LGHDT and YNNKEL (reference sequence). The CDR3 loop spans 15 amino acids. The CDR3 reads CASSHPYRGSYEQYF. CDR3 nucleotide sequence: TGTGCCAGCAGCCACCCTTACAGGGGGTCGTACGAGCAGTACTTC.

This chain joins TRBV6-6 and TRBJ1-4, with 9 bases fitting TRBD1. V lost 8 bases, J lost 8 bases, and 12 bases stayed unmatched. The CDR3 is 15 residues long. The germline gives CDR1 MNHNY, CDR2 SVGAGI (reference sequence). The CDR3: CASSNQQGADEKLFF. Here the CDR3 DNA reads TGTGCCAGCTCGAACCAACAGGGGGCGGACGAAAAACTGTTTTTT.

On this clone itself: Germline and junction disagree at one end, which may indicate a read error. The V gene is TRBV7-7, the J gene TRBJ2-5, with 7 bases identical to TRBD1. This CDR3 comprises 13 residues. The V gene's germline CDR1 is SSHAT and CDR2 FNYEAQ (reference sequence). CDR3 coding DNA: TGTGCTAGCAGCTGGGGACAGCAAGAGACCCAGTACTTC. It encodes CASSWGQQETQYF.

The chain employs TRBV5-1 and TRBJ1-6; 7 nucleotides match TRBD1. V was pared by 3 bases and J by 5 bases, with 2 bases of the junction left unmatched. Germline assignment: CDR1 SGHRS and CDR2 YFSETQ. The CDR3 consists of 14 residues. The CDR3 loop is CASSWDSNNSPLHF. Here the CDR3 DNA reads TGCGCCAGCAGCTGGGACAGTAATAATTCACCCCTCCACTTT.

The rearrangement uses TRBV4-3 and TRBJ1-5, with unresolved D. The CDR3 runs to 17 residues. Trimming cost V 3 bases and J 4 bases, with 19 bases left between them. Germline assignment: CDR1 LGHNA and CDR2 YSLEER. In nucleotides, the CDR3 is TGCGCCAGCAGCCAGGACTATCCGGGCCATTGGAATCAGCCCCAGCATTTT. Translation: CASSQDYPGHWNQPQHF.